This section outlines one T cell receptor beta chain sequence together with its context. The antigen remains unidentified. A much larger clone differs from this one at a single base, so this may be a read error. In building TCR beta libraries, iRepertoire HTBI primers were used together with Arm-PCR of CDR3 regions. TCRdb called the multiplex PCR reads again in MiXCR, with one record for every CDR3 protein. This sample has 450,000 to 500,000 distinct CDR3 sequences, with 15% to 20% found just once. This specimen comes from a study of regulatory T cells in long-lasting Graves disease. The study, taken as a whole, reports: Repertoires from persistent disease leaned toward TRBV28, TRBJ1-2 and TRBJ2-5. Those with persistent Graves' had less TCR diversity than newly diagnosed patients.

This CDR3 has 13 residues. CDR1 is GTSNPN, CDR2 SVGIG, per germline (reference sequence). This sample's time point: newly diagnosed GD, antithyroid drugs for less than 3 months. From PBMCs, RNA was extracted and then used to make the TCR library. The same sample was also studied in work on T cells in Graves' hyperthyroidism and ophthalmopathy.

The gene calls are TRBV30 and TRBJ1-5; a possible D gene is TRBD1 (5 bases). The sequencing here drew on peripheral blood mononuclear cells (PBMCs), taken at new diagnosis, from a patient treated with antithyroid drugs. The receptor was isolated from a man aged 35-49 years with Graves disease. In DNA form, the CDR3 reads TGTGCCTGGGCCCTAGGGGTTGATCAGCCCCTGCATTTT. Protein product: CAWALGVDQPLHF.